What follows describes a single T cell receptor (beta chain). The data belong to a study of blood T cell repertoires in COVID-19. In the study overall: COVID-19 samples, acute and convalescent, were from the United States, Italy and Spain. The cDNA or gDNA used as material had been derived from T cells, B-cell-depleted T cells, or PBMCs.

The CDR3 loop spans 13 amino acids. The V gene's germline CDR1 is SGHTA and CDR2 FQGTGA. The V end lost 2 bases, the J end lost 8 bases, and 10 bases lay between the germline ends. The table came from immunoSEQ multiplex PCR; TCRdb's copy has only in-frame clones and leaves some out. Among tens of thousands of clones, 85% to 90% were seen once, and the ten largest hold about 7%. This sequence was found in a woman older than 75 with active COVID-19. The rearrangement joins TRBV7-3 to TRBJ2-4, with D perhaps matching TRBD2 (5 bases). Source material: peripheral blood. In DNA, the CDR3 is TGTGCCAGCAGCTTAGAACGAGCGGACATTCAGTACTTC. Protein product: CASSLERADIQYF.